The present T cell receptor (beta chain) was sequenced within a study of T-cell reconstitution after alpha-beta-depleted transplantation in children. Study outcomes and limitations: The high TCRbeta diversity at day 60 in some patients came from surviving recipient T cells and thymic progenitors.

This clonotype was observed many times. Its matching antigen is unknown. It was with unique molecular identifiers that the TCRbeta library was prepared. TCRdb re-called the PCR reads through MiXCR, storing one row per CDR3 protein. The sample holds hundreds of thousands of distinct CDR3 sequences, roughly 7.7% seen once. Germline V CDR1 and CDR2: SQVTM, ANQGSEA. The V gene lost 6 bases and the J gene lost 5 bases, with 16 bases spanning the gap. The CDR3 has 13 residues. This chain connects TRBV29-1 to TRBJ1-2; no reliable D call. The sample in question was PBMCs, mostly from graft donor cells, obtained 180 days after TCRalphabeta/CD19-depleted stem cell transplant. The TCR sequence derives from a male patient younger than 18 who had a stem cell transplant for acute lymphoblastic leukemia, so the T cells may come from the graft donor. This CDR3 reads CSVDTTGGYGYTF. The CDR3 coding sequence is TGCAGCGTGGATACAACGGGAGGGTATGGCTACACCTTC. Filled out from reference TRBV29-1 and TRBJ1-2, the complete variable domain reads SAVISQKPSRDICQRGTSLTIQCQVDSQVTMMFWYRQQPGQSLTLIATANQGSEATYESGFVIDKFPISRPNLTFSTLTVSNMSPEDSSIYLCSVDTTGGYGYTFGSGTRLTVV.